This TCR beta chain was identified during a study of response to subunit inactivated influenza vaccine. Study-wide results and caveats: New T cells are recruited in small numbers by each seasonal influenza vaccination, according to the authors' suggestion.

MiXCR was run by TCRdb on the RT-PCR reads, yielding one entry per CDR3 protein. The sample shows roughly 650,000 distinct CDR3 sequences, 15% to 18% of them seen only once. This clonotype has more than one count but fewer than ten. No antigen is known for it. This CDR3 has 14 residues. J was trimmed by 4 bases and V by 6 bases; bases with no gene match: 3. Sequencing was performed on PBMCs from blood, taken approximately 13 days after vaccination. This TCR came from a man aged 50 or older who received an inactivated influenza vaccine. The chain is built from TRBV12-3 or TRBV12-4 and TRBJ2-6; TRBD1 agrees at 7 bases. The CDR3 nucleotides read TGTGCCAGCAGGACAGGGTTGGGGGCCAACGTCCTGACTTTC. It translates to CASRTGLGANVLTF.